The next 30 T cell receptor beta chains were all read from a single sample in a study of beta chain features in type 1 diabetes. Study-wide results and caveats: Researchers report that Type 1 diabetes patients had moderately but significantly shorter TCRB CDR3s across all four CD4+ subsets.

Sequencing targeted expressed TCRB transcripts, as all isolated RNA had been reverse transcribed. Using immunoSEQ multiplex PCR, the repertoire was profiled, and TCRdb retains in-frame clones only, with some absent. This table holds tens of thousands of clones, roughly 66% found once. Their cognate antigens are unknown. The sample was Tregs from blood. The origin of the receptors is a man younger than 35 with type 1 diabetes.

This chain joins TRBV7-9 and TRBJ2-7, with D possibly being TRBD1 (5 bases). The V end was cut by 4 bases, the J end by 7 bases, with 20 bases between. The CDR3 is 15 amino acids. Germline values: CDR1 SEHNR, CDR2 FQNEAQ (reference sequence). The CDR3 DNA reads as TGTGCCAGCAGCTCATCCTTGACAGCCCCTAGGGAGCAGTACTTC. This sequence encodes CASSSSLTAPREQYF.

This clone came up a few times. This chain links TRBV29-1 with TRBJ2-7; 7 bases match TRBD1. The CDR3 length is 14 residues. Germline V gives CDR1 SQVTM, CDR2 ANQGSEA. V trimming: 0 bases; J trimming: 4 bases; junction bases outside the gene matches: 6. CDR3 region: CSVEDRSRGYEQYF. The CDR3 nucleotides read TGCAGCGTTGAAGATCGTAGCAGGGGGTACGAGCAGTACTTC.

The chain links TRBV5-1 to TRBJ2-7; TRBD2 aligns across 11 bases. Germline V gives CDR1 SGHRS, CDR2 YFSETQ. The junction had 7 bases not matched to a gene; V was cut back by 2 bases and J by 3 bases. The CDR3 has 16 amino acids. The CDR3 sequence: CASSFGPGLADYEQYF. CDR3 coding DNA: TGCGCCAGCAGCTTTGGACCGGGACTAGCGGACTACGAGCAGTACTTC.

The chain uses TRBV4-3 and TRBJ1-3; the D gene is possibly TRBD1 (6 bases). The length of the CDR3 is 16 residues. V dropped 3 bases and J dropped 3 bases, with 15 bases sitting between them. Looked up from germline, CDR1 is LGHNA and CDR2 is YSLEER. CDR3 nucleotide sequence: TGCGCCAGCAGCCAGGTTCCTACAGGGCTTGGAAACACCATATATTTT. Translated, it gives CASSQVPTGLGNTIYF.

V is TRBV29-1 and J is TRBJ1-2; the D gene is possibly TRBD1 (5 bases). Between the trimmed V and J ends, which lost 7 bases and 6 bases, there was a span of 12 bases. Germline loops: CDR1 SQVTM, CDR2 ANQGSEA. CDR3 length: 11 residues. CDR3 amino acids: CSGWGRDGYTF. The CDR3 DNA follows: TGCAGCGGATGGGGCAGGGATGGCTACACCTTC.

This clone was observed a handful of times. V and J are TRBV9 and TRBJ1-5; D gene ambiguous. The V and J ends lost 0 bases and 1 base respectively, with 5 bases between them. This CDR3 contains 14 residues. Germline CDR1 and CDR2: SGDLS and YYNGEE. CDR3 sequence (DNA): TGTGCCAGCAGCGTAGGAGGGAGCAATCAGCCCCAGCATTTT. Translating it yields CASSVGGSNQPQHF.

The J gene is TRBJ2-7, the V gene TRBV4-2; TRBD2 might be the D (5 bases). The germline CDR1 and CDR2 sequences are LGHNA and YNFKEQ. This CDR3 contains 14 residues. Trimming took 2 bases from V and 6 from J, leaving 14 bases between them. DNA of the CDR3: TGTGCCAGCAGCCAATCACTAGAATCCACCGAGCAGTACTTC. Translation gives CASSQSLESTEQYF.

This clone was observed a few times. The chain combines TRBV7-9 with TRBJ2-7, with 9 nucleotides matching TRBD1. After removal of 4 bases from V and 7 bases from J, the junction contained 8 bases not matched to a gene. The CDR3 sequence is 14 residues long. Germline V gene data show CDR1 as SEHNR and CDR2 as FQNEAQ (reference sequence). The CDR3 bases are TGTGCCAGCAGCTCTACAGGGGGCACACGGGAGCAGTACTTC. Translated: CASSSTGGTREQYF. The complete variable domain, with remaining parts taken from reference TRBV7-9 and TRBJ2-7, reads DTGVSQNPRHKITKRGQNVTFRCDPISEHNRLYWYRQTLGQGPEFLTYFQNEAQLEKSRLLSDRFSAERPKGSFSTLEIQRTEQGDSAMYLCASSSTGGTREQYFGPGTRLTVT.

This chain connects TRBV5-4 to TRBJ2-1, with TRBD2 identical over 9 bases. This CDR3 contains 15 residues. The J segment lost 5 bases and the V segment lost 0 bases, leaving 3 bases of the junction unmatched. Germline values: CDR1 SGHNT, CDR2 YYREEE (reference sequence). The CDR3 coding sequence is TGTGCCAGCAGCTTGGCTGGCGGGAGGGACAATGAGCAGTTCTTC. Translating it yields CASSLAGGRDNEQFF.

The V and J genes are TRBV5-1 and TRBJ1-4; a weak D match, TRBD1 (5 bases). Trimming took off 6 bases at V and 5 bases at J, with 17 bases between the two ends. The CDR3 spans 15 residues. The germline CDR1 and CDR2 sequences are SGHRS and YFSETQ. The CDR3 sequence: CASTRGNNLNEKLFF. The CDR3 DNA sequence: TGCGCCAGCACCCGGGGGAACAACCTAAATGAAAAACTGTTTTTT.

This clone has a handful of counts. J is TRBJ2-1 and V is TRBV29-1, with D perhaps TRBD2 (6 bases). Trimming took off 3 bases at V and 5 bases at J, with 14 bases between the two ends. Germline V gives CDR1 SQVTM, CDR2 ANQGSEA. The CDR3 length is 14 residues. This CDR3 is CSVDTQRANNEQFF. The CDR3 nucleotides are TGCAGCGTTGACACTCAGCGGGCCAACAATGAGCAGTTCTTC.

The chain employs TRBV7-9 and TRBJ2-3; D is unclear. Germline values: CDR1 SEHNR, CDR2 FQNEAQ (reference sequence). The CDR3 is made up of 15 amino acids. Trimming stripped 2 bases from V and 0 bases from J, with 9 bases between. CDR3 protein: CASSLQALSTDTQYF. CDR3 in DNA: TGTGCCAGCAGCTTACAAGCGCTAAGCACAGATACGCAGTATTTT.

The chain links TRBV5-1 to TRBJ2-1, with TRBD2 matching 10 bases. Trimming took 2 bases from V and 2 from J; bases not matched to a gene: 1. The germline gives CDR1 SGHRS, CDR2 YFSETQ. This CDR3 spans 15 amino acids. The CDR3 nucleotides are TGCGCCAGCAGCTTAACTAGCGGGACCTACAATGAGCAGTTCTTC. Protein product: CASSLTSGTYNEQFF.

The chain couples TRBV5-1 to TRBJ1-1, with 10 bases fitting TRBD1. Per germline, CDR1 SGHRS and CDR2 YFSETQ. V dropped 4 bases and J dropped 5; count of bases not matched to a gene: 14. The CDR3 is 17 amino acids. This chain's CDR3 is CASSARQGAIRGTEAFF. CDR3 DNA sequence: TGCGCCAGCAGCGCAAGACAGGGGGCGATACGGGGGACTGAAGCTTTCTTT.

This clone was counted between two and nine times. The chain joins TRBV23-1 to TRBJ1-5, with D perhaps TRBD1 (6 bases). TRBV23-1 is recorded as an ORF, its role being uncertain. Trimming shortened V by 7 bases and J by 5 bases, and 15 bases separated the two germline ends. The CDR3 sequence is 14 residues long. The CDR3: CASIPDSTDQPQHF. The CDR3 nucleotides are TGCGCCAGCATTCCGGACAGCACCGATCAGCCCCAGCATTTT.

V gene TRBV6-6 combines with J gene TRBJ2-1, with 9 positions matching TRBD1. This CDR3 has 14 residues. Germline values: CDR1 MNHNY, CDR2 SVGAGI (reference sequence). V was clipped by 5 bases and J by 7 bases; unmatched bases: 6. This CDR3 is CASSRGQGKNEQFF. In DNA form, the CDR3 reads TGTGCCAGCAGTCGGGGACAGGGAAAGAATGAGCAGTTCTTC.

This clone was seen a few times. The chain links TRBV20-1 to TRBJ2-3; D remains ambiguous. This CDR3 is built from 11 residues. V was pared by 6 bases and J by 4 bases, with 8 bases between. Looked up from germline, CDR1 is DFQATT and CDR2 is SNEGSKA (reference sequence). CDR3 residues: CSASRADTQYF. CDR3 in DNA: TGCAGTGCCTCGAGAGCAGATACGCAGTATTTT.

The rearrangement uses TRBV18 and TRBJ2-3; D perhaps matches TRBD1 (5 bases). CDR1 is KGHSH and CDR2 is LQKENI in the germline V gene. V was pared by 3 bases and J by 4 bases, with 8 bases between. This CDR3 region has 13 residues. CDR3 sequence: CASSPRAPDTQYF. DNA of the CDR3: TGTGCCAGCTCACCCAGGGCCCCAGATACGCAGTATTTT.

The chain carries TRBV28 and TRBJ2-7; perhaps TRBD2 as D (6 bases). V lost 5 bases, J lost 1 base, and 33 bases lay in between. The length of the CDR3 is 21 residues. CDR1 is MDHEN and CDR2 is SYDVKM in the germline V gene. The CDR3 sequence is CASSPDPVSAGPRGRSYEQYF. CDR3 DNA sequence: TGTGCCAGCAGTCCAGACCCCGTATCAGCGGGCCCTCGGGGAAGATCCTACGAGCAGTACTTC.

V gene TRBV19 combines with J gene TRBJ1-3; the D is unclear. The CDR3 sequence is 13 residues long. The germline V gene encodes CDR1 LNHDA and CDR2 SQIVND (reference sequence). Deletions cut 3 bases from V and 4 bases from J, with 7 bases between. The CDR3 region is CASSISRGNTIYF. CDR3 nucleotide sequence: TGTGCCAGTAGTATTAGCCGCGGAAACACCATATATTTT. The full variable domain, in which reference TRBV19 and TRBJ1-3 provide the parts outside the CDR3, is DGGITQSPKYLFRKEGQNVTLSCEQNLNHDAMYWYRQDPGQGLRLIYYSQIVNDFQKGDIAEGYSVSREKKESFPLTVTSAQKNPTAFYLCASSISRGNTIYFGEGSWLTVV.

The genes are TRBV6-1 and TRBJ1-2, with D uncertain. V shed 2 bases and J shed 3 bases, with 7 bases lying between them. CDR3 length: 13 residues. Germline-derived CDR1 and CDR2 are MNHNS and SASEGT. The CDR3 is CASSENRDYGYTF. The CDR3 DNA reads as TGTGCCAGCAGTGAAAATCGGGACTATGGCTACACCTTC.

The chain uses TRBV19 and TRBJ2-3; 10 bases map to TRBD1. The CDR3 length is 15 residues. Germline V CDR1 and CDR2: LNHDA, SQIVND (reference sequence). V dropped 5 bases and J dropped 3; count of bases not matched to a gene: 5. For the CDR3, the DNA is TGTGCCAGTAGTTTTCGGACAGGGGGAACAGATACGCAGTATTTT. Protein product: CASSFRTGGTDTQYF.

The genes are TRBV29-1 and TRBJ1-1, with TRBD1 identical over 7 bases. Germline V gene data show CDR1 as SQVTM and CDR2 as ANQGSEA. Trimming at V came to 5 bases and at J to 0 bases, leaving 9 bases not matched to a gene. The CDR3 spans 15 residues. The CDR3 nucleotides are TGCAGCGTTATATCCAGGGGGACTCTGAACACTGAAGCTTTCTTT. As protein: CSVISRGTLNTEAFF.

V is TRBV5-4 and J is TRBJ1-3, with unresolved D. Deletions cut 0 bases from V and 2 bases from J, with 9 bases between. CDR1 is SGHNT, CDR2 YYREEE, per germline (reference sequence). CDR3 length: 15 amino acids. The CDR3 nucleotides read TGTGCCAGCAGCTTGGGACGAGGAACTGGAAACACCATATATTTT. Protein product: CASSLGRGTGNTIYF.

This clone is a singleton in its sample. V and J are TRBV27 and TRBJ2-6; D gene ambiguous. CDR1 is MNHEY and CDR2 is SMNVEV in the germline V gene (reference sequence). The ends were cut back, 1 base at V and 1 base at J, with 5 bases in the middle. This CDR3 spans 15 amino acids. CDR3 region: CASSLLESGANVLTF. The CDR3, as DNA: TGTGCCAGCAGTTTATTGGAGTCTGGGGCCAACGTCCTGACTTTC.

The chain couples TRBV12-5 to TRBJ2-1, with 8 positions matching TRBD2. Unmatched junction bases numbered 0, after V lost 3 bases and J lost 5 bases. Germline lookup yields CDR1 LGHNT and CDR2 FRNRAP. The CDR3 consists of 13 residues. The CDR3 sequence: CASGFGGDNEQFF. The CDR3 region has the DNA TGTGCTAGTGGTTTCGGGGGGGACAATGAGCAGTTCTTC.

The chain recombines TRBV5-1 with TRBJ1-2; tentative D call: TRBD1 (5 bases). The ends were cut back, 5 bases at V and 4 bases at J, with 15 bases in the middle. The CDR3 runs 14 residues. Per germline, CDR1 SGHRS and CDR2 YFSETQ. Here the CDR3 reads CASSQGGSLYGYTF. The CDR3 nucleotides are TGCGCCAGCAGTCAGGGAGGGAGTCTCTATGGCTACACCTTC.

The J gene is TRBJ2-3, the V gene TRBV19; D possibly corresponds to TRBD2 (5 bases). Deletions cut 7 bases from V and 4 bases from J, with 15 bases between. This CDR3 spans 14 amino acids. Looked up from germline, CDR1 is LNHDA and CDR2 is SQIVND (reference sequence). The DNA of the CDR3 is TGTGCCAGTACCCGGGGATGGGCGTCAGATACGCAGTATTTT. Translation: CASTRGWASDTQYF.

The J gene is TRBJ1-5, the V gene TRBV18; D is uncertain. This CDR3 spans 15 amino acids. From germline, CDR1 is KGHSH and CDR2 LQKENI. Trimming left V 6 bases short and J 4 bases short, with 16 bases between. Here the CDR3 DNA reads TGTGCCAGCTCCGAATCCGGCGGGAATAATCAGCCCCAGCATTTT. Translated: CASSESGGNNQPQHF.

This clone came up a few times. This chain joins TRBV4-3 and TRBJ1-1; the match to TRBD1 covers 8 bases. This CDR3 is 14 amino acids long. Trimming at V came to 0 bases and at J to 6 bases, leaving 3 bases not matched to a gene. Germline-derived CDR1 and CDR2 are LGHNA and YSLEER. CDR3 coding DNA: TGCGCCAGCAGCCAAGAACGGACAGGGTCTGAAGCTTTCTTT. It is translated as CASSQERTGSEAFF.